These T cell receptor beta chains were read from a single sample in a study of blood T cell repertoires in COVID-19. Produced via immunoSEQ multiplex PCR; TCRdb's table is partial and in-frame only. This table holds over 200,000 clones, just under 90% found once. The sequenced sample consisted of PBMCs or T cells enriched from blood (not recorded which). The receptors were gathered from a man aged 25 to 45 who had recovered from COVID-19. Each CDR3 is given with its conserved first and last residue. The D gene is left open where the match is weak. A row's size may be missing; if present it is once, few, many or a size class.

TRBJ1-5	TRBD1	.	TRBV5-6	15	TGTGCCAGCAGCTTGGGAACAGGGGGCAATCAGCCCCAGCATTTT	CASSLGTGGNQPQHF
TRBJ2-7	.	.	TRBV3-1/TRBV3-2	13	TGTGCCAGCAGCCAAGGGCAGGCCTACGAGCAGTACTTC	CASSQGQAYEQYF
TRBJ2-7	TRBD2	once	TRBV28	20	TGTGCCAGCAGTCCCCCCGGTGGACTAGCGGGAGCTTCGCTGGCCAACGAGCAGTACTTC	CASSPPGGLAGASLANEQYF
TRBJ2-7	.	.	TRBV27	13	TGTGCCAGCAGTTTATTTTCTTCCTACGAGCAGTACTTC	CASSLFSSYEQYF
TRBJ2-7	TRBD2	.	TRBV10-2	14	TGCGCCAGCAGTGAGTCACGGGGGGAGTACGAGCAGTACTTC	CASSESRGEYEQYF
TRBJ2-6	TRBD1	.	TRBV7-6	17	TGTGCCAGCAGCTTAAGGACAGGTACCTTTGGGGCCAACGTCCTGACTTTC	CASSLRTGTFGANVLTF
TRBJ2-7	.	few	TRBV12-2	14	TGTGCAAGTCGCTTTGACCAGGACAGCTACGAGCAGTACTTC	CASRFDQDSYEQYF
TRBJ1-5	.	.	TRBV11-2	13	TGTGCCAGCAGCTTAGGGCCCAATCAGCCCCAGCATTTT	CASSLGPNQPQHF
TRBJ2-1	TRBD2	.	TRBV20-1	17	TGCAGTGCTAGTACTAGCGGGGGACCCAGGGTGTACAATGAGCAGTTCTTC	CSASTSGGPRVYNEQFF
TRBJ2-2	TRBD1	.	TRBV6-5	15	TGTGCCAGCTCTAGAGGGACAGCGAACACCGGGGAGCTGTTTTTT	CASSRGTANTGELFF
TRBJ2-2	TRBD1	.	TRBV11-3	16	TGTGCCAGCAGCTTAGCCAGGGGGCTAGGCACCGGGGAGCTGTTTTTT	CASSLARGLGTGELFF
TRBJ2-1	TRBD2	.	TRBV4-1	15	TGCGCCAGCAGCCTAAGCGGGGGGGCGAATAATGAGCAGTTCTTC	CASSLSGGANNEQFF
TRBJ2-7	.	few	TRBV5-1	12	TGCGCCAGCAGCTCGTCCGGTTACGAGCAGTACTTC	CASSSSGYEQYF
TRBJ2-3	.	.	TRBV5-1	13	TGCGCCAGCAGCTTGGACAGGGCAGATACGCAGTATTTT	CASSLDRADTQYF
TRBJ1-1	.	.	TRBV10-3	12	TGTGCCACCTGGACGGGGGACACTGAAGCTTTCTTT	CATWTGDTEAFF
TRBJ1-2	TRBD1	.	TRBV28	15	TGTGCCAGCGCCCCGGGGACAGGGGAGTTATATGGCTACACCTTC	CASAPGTGELYGYTF
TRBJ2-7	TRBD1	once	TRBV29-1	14	TGCAGCGCAAGACAAAGACAGGGGGCCTACGAGCAGTACTTC	CSARQRQGAYEQYF
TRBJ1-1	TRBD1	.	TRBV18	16	TGTGCCAGCTCACCTAACACCCGCGGACAGGGCACTGAAGCTTTCTTT	CASSPNTRGQGTEAFF
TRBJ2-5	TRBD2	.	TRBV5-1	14	TGCGCCAGCAGCTTATATGCGGGGGTCGAGACCCAGTACTTC	CASSLYAGVETQYF
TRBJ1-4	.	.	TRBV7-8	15	TGTGCCAGCACCCTAGGATCCGGGACTAATGAAAAACTGTTTTTT	CASTLGSGTNEKLFF
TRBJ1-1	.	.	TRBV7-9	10	TGTGCCAGCAGCCTCGTCGAAGCTTTCTTT	CASSLVEAFF
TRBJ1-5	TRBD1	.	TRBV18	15	TGTGCCAGCTCACTTACAGGGGGCGCGGGGCAGCCCCAGCATTTT	CASSLTGGAGQPQHF
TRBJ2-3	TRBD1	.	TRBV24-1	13	TGTGCCACCGAAGTGTCAGGGGGAGATACGCAGTATTTT	CATEVSGGDTQYF
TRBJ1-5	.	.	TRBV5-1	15	TGCGCCAGCAGCTTGGACTATGGCAACAATCAGCCCCAGCATTTT	CASSLDYGNNQPQHF
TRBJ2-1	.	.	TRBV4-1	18	TGCGCCAGCAGCCAAGACCTTGGGAGTTCCATGGGGTACAATGAGCAGTTCTTC	CASSQDLGSSMGYNEQFF
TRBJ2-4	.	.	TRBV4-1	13	TGCGCCAGCAGCCCGGCGGGGAGGAACATTCAGTACTTC	CASSPAGRNIQYF
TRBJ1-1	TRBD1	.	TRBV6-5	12	TGTGCCAGCAGGACAACAGGGGGCGCAGCTTTCTTT	CASRTTGGAAFF
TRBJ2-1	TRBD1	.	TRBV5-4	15	TGTGCCAGCAGCTTGGAACAGGGGGCGTACAATGAGCAGTTCTTC	CASSLEQGAYNEQFF
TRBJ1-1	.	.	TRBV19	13	TGTGCCACCGCGGCGAGGTTGAACACTGAAGCTTTCTTT	CATAARLNTEAFF
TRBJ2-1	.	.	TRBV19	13	TGTGCCAGTTCCTGGAGCTCCTACAATGAGCAGTTCTTC	CASSWSSYNEQFF
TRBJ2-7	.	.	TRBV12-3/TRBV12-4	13	TGTGCCAGCAGTTTTTACAGGGCCTACGAGCAGTACTTC	CASSFYRAYEQYF
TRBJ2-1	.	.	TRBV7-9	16	TGTGCCAGCAGCTTAGCGCTAGGGGCCTCCTACAATGAGCAGTTCTTC	CASSLALGASYNEQFF
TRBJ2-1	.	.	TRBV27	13	TGTGCCAGCAGTTTATCTCTCTTCAATGAGCAGTTCTTC	CASSLSLFNEQFF
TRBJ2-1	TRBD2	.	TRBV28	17	TGTGCCAGCAGTACGCCGGTAAGCGGGAGTTCCTACAATGAGCAGTTCTTC	CASSTPVSGSSYNEQFF
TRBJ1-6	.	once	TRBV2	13	TGTGCCAGCAGAGACAGTAGGAATTCACCCCTCCACTTT	CASRDSRNSPLHF
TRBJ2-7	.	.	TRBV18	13	TGTGCCAGCTCACCATTAGAGTCCTACGAGCAGTACTTC	CASSPLESYEQYF
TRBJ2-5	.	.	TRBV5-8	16	TGTGCCAGCAGCTTGGAAGGACTGGGGTACCAAGAGACCCAGTACTTC	CASSLEGLGYQETQYF
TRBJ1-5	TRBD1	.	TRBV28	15	TGTGCCAGCAGCCATGGGACAGGTGGGAATCAGCCCCAGCATTTT	CASSHGTGGNQPQHF
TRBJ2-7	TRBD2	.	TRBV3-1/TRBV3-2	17	TGTGCCAGCAGCCAATCGGGACTAGCGGGACGCCCCACCGAGCAGTACTTC	CASSQSGLAGRPTEQYF
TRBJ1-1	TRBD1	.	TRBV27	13	TGTGCCAGCAGCGCAGGGGGCGTTACTGAAGCTTTCTTT	CASSAGGVTEAFF
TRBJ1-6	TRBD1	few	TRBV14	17	TGTGCCAGCAGCCTACGACAGGGTCGCTCCTATAATTCACCCCTCCACTTT	CASSLRQGRSYNSPLHF
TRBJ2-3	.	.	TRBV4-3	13	TGCGCCAGCAGCCAAGACCCATCAGATACGCAGTATTTT	CASSQDPSDTQYF
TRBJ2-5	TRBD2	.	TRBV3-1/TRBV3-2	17	TGTGCCAGCAGCCAAGATTGGGGCGGGGGGACTAAAGAGACCCAGTACTTC	CASSQDWGGGTKETQYF
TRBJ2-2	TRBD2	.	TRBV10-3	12	TGTGCCATCAGAGCGGGGACCGGGGAGCTGTTTTTT	CAIRAGTGELFF
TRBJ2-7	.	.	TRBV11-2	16	TGTGCCAGCAGCTCGCTGGGGGGGCGCGGGTCCTACGAGCAGTACTTC	CASSSLGGRGSYEQYF
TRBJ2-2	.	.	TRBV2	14	TGTGCCAGCCGCGACATAATAAACACCGGGGAGCTGTTTTTT	CASRDIINTGELFF
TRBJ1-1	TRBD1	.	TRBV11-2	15	TGTGCCAGCAGCTCCACAGGGGGAATGAACACTGAAGCTTTCTTT	CASSSTGGMNTEAFF
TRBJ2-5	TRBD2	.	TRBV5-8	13	TGTGCCAGCAGCACCGGACTAGGAGAGACCCAGTACTTC	CASSTGLGETQYF
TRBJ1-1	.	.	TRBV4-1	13	TGCGCCAGCAGCCAAGCAGGGTCCCGTGTGGCTTTCTTT	CASSQAGSRVAFF